The 32 T cell receptor beta chains presented below share a single source sample, sequenced in a study of T cell responses to AZD1222 COVID-19 vaccine. Libraries were prepared by immunoSEQ multiplex PCR; TCRdb keeps only in-frame clonotypes and omits some of them. The data hold 100,000 to 120,000 clones, with around 90% observed a single time. The sample in question was peripheral blood, obtained 28 days after the second AZD1222 dose. These receptors came from an adult who received the AZD1222 COVID-19 vaccine.

V usage is TRBV3-1 (or the pseudogene TRBV3-2) and J usage is TRBJ2-1; D unclear. Germline V gene data show CDR1 as LGHDT and CDR2 as YNNKEL (reference sequence). The CDR3 contains 12 residues. Trimming shortened V by 5 bases and J by 2 bases, and 4 bases separated the two germline ends. CDR3: CASSFTYNEQFF. CDR3 DNA: TGTGCCAGCAGCTTCACCTACAATGAGCAGTTCTTC.

The rearrangement links TRBV27 to TRBJ2-3; D unresolved. CDR3 size: 12 residues. Trimming removed 5 bases at V and 2 bases at J, with 5 bases between. Germline CDR1 and CDR2: MNHEY and SMNVEV (reference sequence). The CDR3 DNA reads TGTGCCAGCAGTCCATACACAGATACGCAGTATTTT. The encoded protein is CASSPYTDTQYF.

The chain employs TRBV6-5 and TRBJ2-5; D unresolved. Trimming removed 3 bases from V and 4 bases from J, with 9 bases in between. This CDR3 has 13 amino acids. Germline CDR1 MNHEY, CDR2 SVGAGI. The CDR3 DNA follows: TGTGCCAGCAGTTATAGCCAACGAGAGACCCAGTACTTC. Its protein is CASSYSQRETQYF.

This chain connects TRBV27 to TRBJ2-1; 8 nucleotides match TRBD1. V lost 7 bases, J lost 0 bases, and 8 bases stayed unmatched. CDR1 MNHEY and CDR2 SMNVEV come from the germline V gene (reference sequence). This CDR3 is 16 amino acids long. The CDR3 sequence is CASTDITGGSYNEQFF. As DNA, the CDR3 is TGTGCCAGCACCGATATAACAGGGGGCTCCTACAATGAGCAGTTCTTC.

The chain is built from TRBV9 and TRBJ1-3; the match to TRBD1 covers 7 bases. Looked up from germline, CDR1 is SGDLS and CDR2 is YYNGEE. CDR3 length: 15 residues. Trimming took 5 bases from V and 0 from J; bases not matched to a gene: 5. The CDR3 DNA sequence: TGTGCCAGCAGTCGAACAGGGGCCTCTGGAAACACCATATATTTT. This encodes CASSRTGASGNTIYF.

The CDR3 region is CASKRGDQLNSPLHF. The CDR3 region has the DNA TGTGCCAGCAAGCGTGGGGACCAATTGAATTCACCCCTCCACTTT. This rearrangement joins TRBV2 to TRBJ1-6; tentatively, D is TRBD1 (5 bases). Trimming removed 7 bases from V and 7 bases from J, with 17 bases in between. The CDR3 extends over 15 amino acids. Germline V gives CDR1 SNHLY, CDR2 FYNNEI.

This clone has only a few counts. The chain recombines TRBV19 with TRBJ1-3; the D gene is possibly TRBD1 (6 bases). Germline CDR1 reads LNHDA; CDR2 reads SQIVND (reference sequence). The CDR3 runs to 14 residues. Trimming took off 6 bases at V and 4 bases at J, with 13 bases between the two ends. CDR3 coding DNA: TGTGCCAGTAGCCCCGTGGGGGCGGGAAACACCATATATTTT. Its protein is CASSPVGAGNTIYF.

This clone was seen only once. The CDR3 DNA sequence: TGTGCCAGCAGCCGCGGTCCGGGACAGGGGGCTCTCGAGCAGTACTTC. Its translation is CASSRGPGQGALEQYF. The chain combines TRBV7-2 with TRBJ2-7; 12 bases align to TRBD1. Germline CDR1 and CDR2: SGHTA and FQGNSA. The CDR3 has 16 amino acids. The V segment lost 5 bases and the J segment 6 bases; nucleotides outside the gene matches: 11.

This clone was seen a few times. This chain connects TRBV6-5 to TRBJ2-3, with 7 bases matching TRBD1. Germline CDR1 and CDR2: MNHEY and SVGAGI. J lost 5 bases, V lost 8 bases, and 13 bases had no gene match. This CDR3 region has 15 residues. The CDR3 reads CASSTGFDNKDTQYF. The DNA of the CDR3 is TGTGCCAGCTCGACAGGGTTTGATAATAAAGATACGCAGTATTTT.

This chain uses TRBV5-5 with TRBJ1-1; 7 nucleotides align to TRBD1. The V segment lost 3 bases and the J segment 8 bases; nucleotides outside the gene matches: 13. Per the germline V gene, CDR1 is SGHKS and CDR2 is YYEKEE (reference sequence). The CDR3 extends over 15 amino acids. The CDR3 loop reads CASSWGGTVQLEAFF. In nucleotides, the CDR3 is TGTGCCAGCAGCTGGGGCGGGACAGTCCAGTTGGAAGCTTTCTTT.

V is TRBV27 and J is TRBJ1-1; maybe TRBD1 (5 bases). Germline V lookup: CDR1 MNHEY, CDR2 SMNVEV (reference sequence). Between the trimmed V and J ends, which lost 8 bases and 0 bases, there was a span of 22 bases. The CDR3 sequence is 17 residues long. The CDR3 loop is CASAPGTWRRMNTEAFF. The DNA for the CDR3 is TGTGCCAGCGCCCCCGGGACTTGGCGGAGGATGAACACTGAAGCTTTCTTT.

The genes are TRBV5-1 and TRBJ1-2, with D possibly matching TRBD1 (6 bases). This CDR3 is built from 14 residues. The germline V gene has CDR1 SGHRS and CDR2 YFSETQ. V lost 0 bases and J lost 4, with 10 bases in between. Here the CDR3 reads CASSLVGGRYGYTF. The CDR3 nucleotides are TGCGCCAGCAGCTTGGTTGGGGGCCGCTATGGCTACACCTTC.

V gene TRBV4-1 combines with J gene TRBJ2-3; D ambiguous. The CDR3 is 14 residues long. V was clipped by 0 bases and J by 6 bases, with 10 bases between them. The V gene's germline CDR1 is MGHRA and CDR2 YSYEKL. CDR3 DNA: TGCGCCAGCAGCCAAGACCCCTGGTGGGATACGCAGTATTTT. Encoded protein: CASSQDPWWDTQYF.

The chain recombines TRBV28 with TRBJ1-1; D uncertain. CDR3 length: 13 residues. Germline CDR1 and CDR2: MDHEN and SYDVKM. Trimming cost V 2 bases and J 5 bases, with 9 bases left between them. The CDR3 loop is CASSLGRRTEAFF. In DNA, the CDR3 is TGTGCCAGCAGTTTAGGGAGGCGTACTGAAGCTTTCTTT.

The chain is built from TRBV12-5 and TRBJ2-3; 13 bases are shared with TRBD2. Trimming took 7 bases from V and 0 from J; bases not matched to a gene: 10. Germline assignment: CDR1 LGHNT and CDR2 FRNRAP. This CDR3 comprises 18 residues. CDR3 loop: CASATGTSGDPSTDTQYF. The CDR3 bases are TGTGCTAGTGCTACCGGGACTAGCGGGGATCCTAGCACAGATACGCAGTATTTT.

The chain uses TRBV11-2 and TRBJ1-5; D is uncertain. Looked up from germline, CDR1 is SGHAT and CDR2 is FQNNGV. There are 15 residues in the CDR3. With 5 bases removed from V and 4 bases from J, the gap between germline ends came to 15 bases. In nucleotides, the CDR3 is TGTGCCAGCAGCCCTGGAGAGGGCTTTAATCAGCCCCAGCATTTT. Its translation: CASSPGEGFNQPQHF.

A single count supports this clone. This chain joins TRBV2 and TRBJ2-1; the match to TRBD1 covers 8 bases. This CDR3 has 12 residues. J gave up 9 bases and V 6 bases, and 4 bases lay outside the gene matches. Germline values: CDR1 SNHLY, CDR2 FYNNEI. The CDR3, as DNA: TGTGCCAGCAGCGGACAGGGCGTTGAGCAGTTCTTC. It specifies CASSGQGVEQFF.

The V gene is TRBV5-6, the J gene TRBJ2-5; 11 bases match TRBD2. With V trimmed by 0 bases and J by 2 bases, 9 bases remained unmatched. The CDR3 consists of 18 residues. Per the germline V gene, CDR1 is SGHDT and CDR2 is YYEEEE. CDR3 residues: CASSLGSSGGSYQETQYF. CDR3 in DNA: TGTGCCAGCAGCTTGGGATCTAGCGGGGGGTCCTATCAAGAGACCCAGTACTTC.

CDR3: CASSPGQRKEKLFF. CDR3 nucleotides: TGTGCCAGCAGCCCGGGACAGCGTAAAGAAAAACTGTTTTTT. V gene TRBV5-6 combines with J gene TRBJ1-4; 7 bases fit TRBD1. The CDR3 sequence is 14 residues long. V gave up 4 bases and J gave up 8 bases; unmatched junction bases: 8. Looked up from germline, CDR1 is SGHDT and CDR2 is YYEEEE.

V usage is TRBV5-4 and J usage is TRBJ2-7; D call uncertain. This CDR3 contains 12 residues. CDR1 is SGHNT, CDR2 YYREEE, per germline (reference sequence). Between the trimmed V and J ends, which lost 0 bases and 6 bases, there was a span of 7 bases. The CDR3 spells CASSLEVGEQYF. The DNA of the CDR3 is TGTGCCAGCAGCTTGGAGGTCGGCGAGCAGTACTTC.

The chain carries TRBV30 and TRBJ1-2; the D is unclear. This CDR3 has 12 residues. CDR1 and CDR2 from the germline V gene are GTSNPN and SVGIG (reference sequence). V lost 0 bases and J lost 0, with 2 bases in between. This CDR3 reads CAWSVSNYGYTF. DNA of the CDR3: TGTGCCTGGAGTGTATCTAACTATGGCTACACCTTC.

The chain combines TRBV10-3 with TRBJ2-3, with TRBD1 identical over 8 bases. The length of the CDR3 is 14 residues. Looked up from germline, CDR1 is ENHRY and CDR2 is SYGVKD. V lost 5 bases, J lost 3 bases, and 4 bases stayed unmatched. The CDR3 sequence is CAISPGQGTDTQYF. CDR3 nucleotide sequence: TGTGCCATCAGTCCTGGACAGGGAACAGATACGCAGTATTTT.

The V call is TRBV11-2, the J call TRBJ1-5; possibly TRBD1 for D (6 bases). Looked up from germline, CDR1 is SGHAT and CDR2 is FQNNGV. This CDR3 comprises 13 residues. V lost 2 bases and J 6 bases, leaving 8 bases between the germline ends. DNA of the CDR3: TGTGCCAGCAGCTTAAGAGGGGGTCAGCCCCAGCATTTT. This gives the protein CASSLRGGQPQHF.

The rearrangement uses TRBV2 and TRBJ2-1; 14 bases map to TRBD2. V lost 3 bases and J lost 4; bases outside the gene matches: 5. Germline V gene data show CDR1 as SNHLY and CDR2 as FYNNEI. The CDR3 runs to 17 residues. CDR3 protein: CASSEGTSGRAYNEQFF. DNA for the CDR3: TGTGCCAGCAGTGAGGGGACTAGCGGGAGAGCGTACAATGAGCAGTTCTTC. Full variable domain (remainder filled in from reference TRBV2 and TRBJ2-1): EPEVTQTPSHQVTQMGQEVILRCVPISNHLYFYWYRQILGQKVEFLVSFYNNEISEKSEIFDDQFSVERPDGSNFTLKIRSTKLEDSAMYFCASSEGTSGRAYNEQFFGPGTRLTVL.

The V call is TRBV7-9, the J call TRBJ2-2; the D gene is possibly TRBD2 (6 bases). Per the germline V gene, CDR1 is SEHNR and CDR2 is FQNEAQ (reference sequence). The CDR3 spans 14 residues. V was shortened by 1 base and J by 7 bases, with 10 bases between the two germline ends. CDR3 bases: TGTGCCAGCAGCTTAGTTTCCGGGGGCGGGGAGCTGTTTTTT. Translating it yields CASSLVSGGGELFF. Full variable domain (missing parts from reference TRBV7-9 and TRBJ2-2): DTGVSQNPRHKITKRGQNVTFRCDPISEHNRLYWYRQTLGQGPEFLTYFQNEAQLEKSRLLSDRFSAERPKGSFSTLEIQRTEQGDSAMYLCASSLVSGGGELFFGEGSRLTVL.

The genes are TRBV9 and TRBJ2-1; 8 nucleotides line up with TRBD2. The germline V gene has CDR1 SGDLS and CDR2 YYNGEE. Germline trimming cut 1 base from V and 1 base from J; bases unmatched to any gene: 10. The CDR3 covers 18 residues. CDR3 bases: TGTGCCAGCAGCGTAATTCCCTTAGCGGGAAGATCCTACAATGAGCAGTTCTTC. Protein sequence: CASSVIPLAGRSYNEQFF.

The chain carries TRBV5-1 and TRBJ2-2, with TRBD2 matching over 11 bases. Germline V gene data show CDR1 as SGHRS and CDR2 as YFSETQ. The J segment lost 7 bases and the V segment lost 4 bases, leaving 9 bases of the junction unmatched. The CDR3 totals 16 residues. The CDR3 sequence: CASSHTSGRIDGELFF. In DNA form, the CDR3 reads TGCGCCAGCAGCCATACTAGCGGGAGAATCGACGGGGAGCTGTTTTTT. Variable domain in full (rest from reference TRBV5-1 and TRBJ2-2): KAGVTQTPRYLIKTRGQQVTLSCSPISGHRSVSWYQQTPGQGLQFLFEYFSETQRNKGNFPGRFSGRQFSNSRSEMNVSTLELGDSALYLCASSHTSGRIDGELFFGEGSRLTVL.

The gene calls are TRBV7-2 and TRBJ1-2, with D unresolved. Per germline, CDR1 SGHTA and CDR2 FQGNSA. This CDR3 has 14 amino acids. Deletions cut 5 bases from V and 4 bases from J, with 14 bases between. Here the CDR3 DNA reads TGTGCCAGCAGCGCTCAAGGACCCGGCTATGGCTACACCTTC. Translating gives CASSAQGPGYGYTF.

The gene calls are TRBV5-1 and TRBJ2-7; D is perhaps TRBD1 or TRBD2 (5 bases each). The CDR3 is made up of 14 amino acids. Trimming left V 5 bases short and J 2 bases short, with 14 bases between. Germline V lookup: CDR1 SGHRS, CDR2 YFSETQ. The CDR3 is CASRAAGYTYEQYF. CDR3 bases: TGCGCCAGCAGAGCGGCAGGGTACACCTACGAGCAGTACTTC. Based on the CDR3 plus reference TRBV5-1 and TRBJ2-7, the full variable domain is KAGVTQTPRYLIKTRGQQVTLSCSPISGHRSVSWYQQTPGQGLQFLFEYFSETQRNKGNFPGRFSGRQFSNSRSEMNVSTLELGDSALYLCASRAAGYTYEQYFGPGTRLTVT.

The gene calls are TRBV5-1 and TRBJ2-7; TRBD2 agrees at 13 bases. The germline CDR1 and CDR2 sequences are SGHRS and YFSETQ. V shed 4 bases, J shed 2 bases, and the junction held 3 bases outside the gene matches. CDR3 length equals 15 residues. In nucleotides, the CDR3 is TGCGCCAGCAGCCGAACTAGCGGGGGGGCCTACGAGCAGTACTTC. Translating it yields CASSRTSGGAYEQYF. The variable domain in full, completed from reference TRBV5-1 and TRBJ2-7, reads KAGVTQTPRYLIKTRGQQVTLSCSPISGHRSVSWYQQTPGQGLQFLFEYFSETQRNKGNFPGRFSGRQFSNSRSEMNVSTLELGDSALYLCASSRTSGGAYEQYFGPGTRLTVT.

This clone showed up many times. The rearrangement uses TRBV13 and TRBJ2-7; D ambiguous. Deletions cut 5 bases from V and 5 bases from J, with 10 bases between. CDR3 length equals 12 residues. Germline V gene sequence: CDR1 PRHDT, CDR2 FYEKMQ (reference sequence). The CDR3 bases are TGTGCCAGCAGCGCCTGGGGTGACGAGCAGTACTTC. As protein: CASSAWGDEQYF.

The chain joins TRBV5-1 to TRBJ2-2; weak D call: TRBD2 (6 bases). This CDR3 comprises 17 residues. V shed 4 bases and J shed 4 bases, with 20 bases lying between them. Looked up from germline, CDR1 is SGHRS and CDR2 is YFSETQ. CDR3 nucleotide sequence: TGCGCCAGCAGCCCATTCCCCGGGACTTTTCTCACCGGGGAGCTGTTTTTT. It is translated as CASSPFPGTFLTGELFF.